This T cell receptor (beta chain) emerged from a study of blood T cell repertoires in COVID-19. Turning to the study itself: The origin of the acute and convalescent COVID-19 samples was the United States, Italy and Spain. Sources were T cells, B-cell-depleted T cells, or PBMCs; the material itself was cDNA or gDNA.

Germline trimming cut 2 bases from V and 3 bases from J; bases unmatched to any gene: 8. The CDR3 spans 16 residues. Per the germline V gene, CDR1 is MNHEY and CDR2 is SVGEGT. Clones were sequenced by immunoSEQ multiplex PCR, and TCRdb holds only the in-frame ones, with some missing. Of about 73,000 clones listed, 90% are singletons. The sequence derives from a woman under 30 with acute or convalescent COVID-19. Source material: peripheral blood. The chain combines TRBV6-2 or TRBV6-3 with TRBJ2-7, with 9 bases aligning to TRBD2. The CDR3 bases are TGTGCCAGCAGTTACGTAAGCGGGAGGCCATACTACGAGCAGTACTTC. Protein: CASSYVSGRPYYEQYF.